What follows is one T cell receptor beta chain and its context. The entry originates in a study of shared clonotypes between healthy human individuals. The CDR3 covers 14 residues. Trimming removed 1 base at V and 4 bases at J, with 10 bases between. Germline-derived CDR1 and CDR2 are SQVTM and ANQGSEA. With unsorted samples, genomic DNA was obtained from some 100 million PBMCs. Repertoires were generated with immunoSEQ multiplex PCR, while TCRdb's copy carries only in-frame clones and drops some. This sample has about 480,000 clones; almost 80% occur once, and the top ten carry 9.5% to 15%. The J gene is TRBJ1-4, the V gene TRBV29-1; D call uncertain. This TCR came from a woman in her forties in good health. Some clones in this sample may be carry-over from other donors' samples. Sequenced material: PBMCs. As DNA, the CDR3 is TGCAGCGTTGAAGTTGGAGGGAATAATGAAAAACTGTTTTTT. This translates into CSVEVGGNNEKLFF.